This T cell receptor (beta chain) was recovered during a study of shared clonotypes between healthy human individuals. This table comes from immunoSEQ multiplex PCR, and its TCRdb copy is limited to in-frame clones, with some not included. The repertoire holds 450,000 to 600,000 clones, with approximately 79% as singletons. Those who donated, Caucasian adults without exception, all lived in Nashville, Tennessee. Genomic DNA, for the unsorted samples, came from about 90 million PBMCs. This clone showed up just once. Antigen unknown. CDR1 is SGHTA and CDR2 is FQGTGA in the germline V gene. This CDR3 is built from 15 residues. Trimming shortened V by 1 base and J by 3 bases, and 11 bases separated the two germline ends. Study findings and constraints: Limited genetic and exposure-history diversity came from having few donors. Among donors, clonotype sharing was expected to be affected by sequencing depth.

This rearrangement joins TRBV7-3 to TRBJ2-3, with D possibly TRBD1 on 5 matching bases. Sequencing used PBMCs. The sequence derives from a middle-aged woman in good health. Some clones in this sample may be carry-over from other donors' samples. The CDR3 region has the DNA TGTGCCAGCAGCTTAAGGGGCAGGGATACAGATACGCAGTATTTT. Translated, it gives CASSLRGRDTDTQYF.